This TCR beta chain was captured in a study of blood T cell repertoires in COVID-19. Study summary: The origin of the acute and convalescent COVID-19 samples was the United States, Italy and Spain.

As originally analysed: Amplification of reference gene primers provided the estimated nucleated cell counts. Only in-frame clones appear in the TCRdb table, and some are missing; sequencing was by immunoSEQ multiplex PCR. V, J and clone size are those of that table, while D and trimming were read from the DNA. The sample has some 300,000 clones, about nine tenths seen once. Categorization into cohorts depended on clinical history that participants reported. Cohort 3 donors were reported recovered after two negative PCRs, clearance, or symptom resolution. The TCR comes from a woman aged 25 to 39 who had recovered from COVID-19. The sample comprised PBMCs or T cells enriched from blood (not recorded which).

The DNA of the CDR3 is TGTGCCAGCAGCCAGCGATGGACAGGGGGGGGAGGCTATGGCTACACCTTC. Translation gives CASSQRWTGGGGYGYTF. The chain is built from TRBV11-3 and TRBJ1-2; 10 positions agree with TRBD1. Losses at the gene ends were 5 bases for V and 4 bases for J; bases not matched to a gene: 13. The CDR3 contains 17 residues. Germline V gene lookup returns CDR1 SGHNT and CDR2 YENEEA. The full variable domain, with the rest looked up from reference TRBV11-3 and TRBJ1-2, is EAGVVQSPRYKIIEKKQPVAFWCNPISGHNTLYWYLQNLGQGPELLIRYENEEAVDDSQLPKDRFSAERLKGVDSTLKIQPAELGDSAVYLCASSQRWTGGGGYGYTFGSGTRLTVV.